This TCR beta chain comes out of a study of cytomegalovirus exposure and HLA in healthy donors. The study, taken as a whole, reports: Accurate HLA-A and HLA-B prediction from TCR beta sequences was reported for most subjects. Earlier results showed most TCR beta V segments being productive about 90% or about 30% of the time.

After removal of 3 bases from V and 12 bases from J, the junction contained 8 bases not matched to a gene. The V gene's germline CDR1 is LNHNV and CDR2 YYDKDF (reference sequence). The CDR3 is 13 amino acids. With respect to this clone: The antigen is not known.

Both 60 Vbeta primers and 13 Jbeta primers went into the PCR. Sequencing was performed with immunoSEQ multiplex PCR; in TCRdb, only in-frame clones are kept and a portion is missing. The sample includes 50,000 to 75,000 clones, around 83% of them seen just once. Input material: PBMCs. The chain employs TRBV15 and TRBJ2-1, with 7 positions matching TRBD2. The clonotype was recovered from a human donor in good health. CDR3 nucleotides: TGTGCCACCAGCAGGGACTATGGGGGGGGGCAGTTCTTC. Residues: CATSRDYGGGQFF.